This T cell receptor (beta chain) was sequenced in a study of T cells after yellow fever vaccination. A note on this clonotype: As yet, its antigen is unknown.

5'RACE template switching generated TCR cDNA, adding a universal primer site and UMIs. A single record per CDR3 protein comes from TCRdb applying MiXCR to the 5' RACE reads. This sample has fewer than 450,000 distinct CDR3 sequences, with approximately 10% found just once. Overall study findings and caveats: Abundant bulk-derived clonotypes could contaminate FACS-sorted repertoires. When the response was secondary, it was weaker but reached its peak faster, day 5 versus 15. Clones that expanded after primary vaccination mostly reappeared after the booster (approximately 96% CD4, 80% to 90% CD8).

The specimen comprised PBMCs, sampled on the day of the first yellow fever vaccination. The TCR was taken from a man aged 18 to 30 who received the YFV17D yellow fever vaccine.

The CDR3 bases are TGTGCCAGCAGTTACTTCCCAGGGGAAAGGGAGTTTTTT. Translation gives CASSYFPGEREFF. The chain recombines TRBV12-3 or TRBV12-4 with TRBJ1-4; maybe TRBD1 (6 bases). The CDR3 extends over 13 amino acids. Between the trimmed V and J ends, which lost 4 bases and 16 bases, there was a span of 19 bases.